This is a list of T cell receptor beta chains from one sample in a study of regulatory T cells in long-lasting Graves disease. MiXCR was run by TCRdb on the multiplex PCR reads, yielding one entry per CDR3 protein. The sample consists of hundreds of thousands of distinct CDR3 sequences, less than 25% of them appearing once. Source: peripheral blood mononuclear cells (PBMCs), taken when the disease was refractory, from a patient treated with antithyroid drugs. These receptors were taken from a female donor with Graves disease. The CDR3 runs from the conserved cysteine through the conserved F or W. A D gene is named only where the DNA matches it firmly. A clone size is listed for some rows: how often the clone was seen (once, few, many), or a class if it is expanded.

TGTGCCAGCAGTCCGCAAGAGACCCAGTACTTC	CASSPQETQYF	many	TRBV18	TRBJ2-5	.
TGCGCCAGCAGCACAGGGGGCGCTTTTGGGGCCAACGTCCTGACTTTC	CASSTGGAFGANVLTF	.	TRBV5-1	TRBJ2-6	TRBD1
TGTGCCAGTAGTCCTAGGGGACAGGGGGATTACGAGCAGTACTTC	CASSPRGQGDYEQYF	.	TRBV19	TRBJ2-7	TRBD1
TGTGCCAGCAGCGAGAGACTAGCGGGTGAGCAGTACTTC	CASSERLAGEQYF	.	TRBV9	TRBJ2-7	TRBD2
TGTGCCAGCAGTGACGGCTCCTACAATGAGCAGTTCTTC	CASSDGSYNEQFF	.	TRBV2	TRBJ2-1	.
TGTGCCAGCAGTTTATCAGTGAAGGAGACCCAGTACTTC	CASSLSVKETQYF	.	TRBV6-2/TRBV6-3	TRBJ2-5	.
TGTGCCAGCAGTTTTAGAGGGCGGCAAAACATTCAGTACTTC	CASSFRGRQNIQYF	many	TRBV28	TRBJ2-4	.
TGCAGCGCGATTCCGGGACGGGTTCCCTACGAGCAGTACTTC	CSAIPGRVPYEQYF	many	TRBV29-1	TRBJ2-7	.
TGCGCCAGCAGCGCGGGACTCCTCCGCGAGGGCTACACCTTC	CASSAGLLREGYTF	.	TRBV5-1	TRBJ1-2	.
TGCGCCAGCACCAAGGACGGTCCTCGGTACGAGCAGTACTTC	CASTKDGPRYEQYF	many	TRBV5-1	TRBJ2-7	.
TGTGCCAGCAGTCCCTTCAGGACCGAGCGGGATACGCAGTATTTT	CASSPFRTERDTQYF	.	TRBV12-3/TRBV12-4	TRBJ2-3	.
TGTGCCAGCAGTACCCGGACAGGACCATATAGCAATCAGCCCCAGCATTTT	CASSTRTGPYSNQPQHF	many	TRBV12-3/TRBV12-4	TRBJ1-5	TRBD1
TGTGCCAGCAGCAGACCCGGGACTAGCGCCTACAATGAGCAGTTCTTC	CASSRPGTSAYNEQFF	.	TRBV28	TRBJ2-1	TRBD2
TGTGCCAGCAGTTACAGTCCGGGACAGGCCTACGAGCAGTACTTC	CASSYSPGQAYEQYF	.	TRBV2	TRBJ2-7	TRBD1
TGTGCCAGCAGTTTCTCCGGGACAGCTAACTATGGCTACACCTTC	CASSFSGTANYGYTF	many	TRBV6-5	TRBJ1-2	TRBD1
TGTGCCACCTCAGGGGATAGCAATCAGCCCCAGCATTTT	CATSGDSNQPQHF	few	TRBV19	TRBJ1-5	.
TGTGCCAGCAGCTTAGAAGGCGTGTACCAAGAGACCCAGTACTTC	CASSLEGVYQETQYF	.	TRBV7-2	TRBJ2-5	.
TGCAGCGTTGGGACAGACGAGCAGTACTTC	CSVGTDEQYF	few	TRBV29-1	TRBJ2-7	.
TGTGCCAGCAGCTTAAGAGGGGGCTTATCCTACAATGAGCAGTTCTTC	CASSLRGGLSYNEQFF	.	TRBV11-1	TRBJ2-1	TRBD1
TGTGCCAGCAGCAAAAGGACAGGGGCCACTGAAGCTTTCTTT	CASSKRTGATEAFF	.	TRBV3-1	TRBJ1-1	TRBD1
TGTGCCAGTAGTGATCGACAGCCGACCAATGAAGCTTTCTTT	CASSDRQPTNEAFF	once	TRBV19	TRBJ1-1	.
TGCGCCAGCAGCCAAAGATCTGGGGACTGGCGAGACGAGCAGTACTTC	CASSQRSGDWRDEQYF	.	TRBV4-1	TRBJ2-7	.
TGTGCCAGCGGTGGGGGGAGCTCCTACGAGCAGTACTTC	CASGGGSSYEQYF	many	TRBV11-1	TRBJ2-7	.
TGTGCCAGCAGCTTCAACCAAGGGGGGACTAGCGGGAGTGGGCAGTACTTC	CASSFNQGGTSGSGQYF	many	TRBV7-8	TRBJ2-7	TRBD2
TGTGCCTCCAGCGGGAGGGCCACCTACGAGCAGTACTTC	CASSGRATYEQYF	many	TRBV6-1	TRBJ2-7	TRBD2
TGTGCCAGCAGTTACTTTCAGGGGTCGAACACTGAAGCTTTCTTT	CASSYFQGSNTEAFF	many	TRBV6-2/TRBV6-3	TRBJ1-1	.
TGTGCCAGTAGTTATGGGCGCGATCAGCCCCAGCATTTT	CASSYGRDQPQHF	.	TRBV19	TRBJ1-5	.
TGTGCCAGCAGTTTCGCAGGGTTGGGATCACCCCTCCACTTT	CASSFAGLGSPLHF	many	TRBV28	TRBJ1-6	.
TGTGCCAGCAGCGTCCAGCGGGGAACATACGAGCAGTACTTC	CASSVQRGTYEQYF	few	TRBV7-6	TRBJ2-7	TRBD2
TGTGCCAGTAGTATGGGACACTCGTTCTACGAGCAGTACTTC	CASSMGHSFYEQYF	few	TRBV19	TRBJ2-7	.
TGCAGCGTTCATACGGCCGTCGGCTATGGCTACACCTTC	CSVHTAVGYGYTF	.	TRBV29-1	TRBJ1-2	.
TGCAGCGTTGAAGATCGACGGGCCTCCATGAACACTGAAGCTTTCTTT	CSVEDRRASMNTEAFF	.	TRBV29-1	TRBJ1-1	.
TGCAGCGTCGCTGGGGGGGCTCGTCCTGAAGCTTTCTTT	CSVAGGARPEAFF	.	TRBV29-1	TRBJ1-1	.
TGTGCCAGCAGTCTGGGGCTCGTCCATCAGCCCCAGCATTTT	CASSLGLVHQPQHF	few	TRBV6-1	TRBJ1-5	.
TGTGCCAGCAGTGAAGATGGGATCATGAACACTGAAGCTTTCTTT	CASSEDGIMNTEAFF	many	TRBV6-1	TRBJ1-1	.
TGTGCCAGCAGCTTGGGTCGGACAGGGGTGAACACTGAAGCTTTCTTT	CASSLGRTGVNTEAFF	many	TRBV5-4	TRBJ1-1	TRBD1
TGTGCCAGCAGTTTAATTGGCCTTCTTGGGGGGACTGAAGCTTTCTTT	CASSLIGLLGGTEAFF	.	TRBV28	TRBJ1-1	.
TGCAGTGCCGGCAGGACAGGGGCTAGCAATCAGCCCCAGCATTTT	CSAGRTGASNQPQHF	few	TRBV20-1	TRBJ1-5	TRBD1
TGTGCCAGCAGCTCATTAGCGGGAAGAGCCTACGAGCAGTACTTC	CASSSLAGRAYEQYF	.	TRBV13	TRBJ2-7	TRBD2
TGTGCCAGCAGATACGTCGGGACTGAAGCTTTCTTT	CASRYVGTEAFF	many	TRBV5-6	TRBJ1-1	.
TGTGCCAGCAGCCAAGACGGTCCCCAAGGAGCCCAGTACTTC	CASSQDGPQGAQYF	.	TRBV4-2	TRBJ2-5	.
TGTGCCAGCAGCTTGGTTACGAGCGGGAGGGTAGTAAAGTACTTC	CASSLVTSGRVVKYF	many	TRBV7-8	TRBJ2-5	TRBD2
TGTGCCAGCAGCCCACGAGGCCCGAATCAGCCCCAGCATTTT	CASSPRGPNQPQHF	.	TRBV3-1	TRBJ1-5	.
TGCGCCAGCAGCCATGCTGGGGGGAGTTATGGCTACACCTTC	CASSHAGGSYGYTF	.	TRBV4-1	TRBJ1-2	.
TGCGCCAGCAGCCAAGTTGAAGGCCGTCAGCACGAGCAGTACTTC	CASSQVEGRQHEQYF	.	TRBV4-1	TRBJ2-7	.
TGCAGTGCTAGAAACCGGGACTCTTTGGGCTACACCTTC	CSARNRDSLGYTF	.	TRBV20-1	TRBJ1-2	.
TGCAGTGCTAAGGACAGGGGAAGAGAGACCCAGTACTTC	CSAKDRGRETQYF	many	TRBV20-1	TRBJ2-5	TRBD1
TGTGCCAGCAGCTTAGTGGGCAGGGGGCTCTCCGAGCAGTACTTC	CASSLVGRGLSEQYF	once	TRBV7-9	TRBJ2-7	TRBD1
TGTGCCACCAGCAGGGATACGGGAGTGGGAGAGACCCAGTACTTC	CATSRDTGVGETQYF	many	TRBV15	TRBJ2-5	.